What follows are 5 T cell receptor beta chains derived from one specimen sequenced in a study of blood T cell repertoires in COVID-19. Clones were sequenced by immunoSEQ multiplex PCR, and TCRdb holds only the in-frame ones, with some missing. The profile shows almost 200,000 clones, about 85% of them singletons. The sequenced sample consisted of peripheral blood. All receptors derive from a man aged 55-75 years with COVID-19, enrolled during active disease.

The chain employs TRBV2 and TRBJ1-5; 8 bases agree with TRBD1. This CDR3 is 17 amino acids long. Germline CDR1 and CDR2: SNHLY and FYNNEI. V shed 6 bases and J 0 bases; nucleotides not matched to a gene: 10. The CDR3 protein is CASRTQGAYGSNQPQHF. The CDR3 nucleotides are TGTGCCAGCAGGACTCAGGGGGCCTATGGTAGCAATCAGCCCCAGCATTTT.

Concerning this clone: Other DNA sequences in the sample encode the same CDR3. The chain combines TRBV5-6 with TRBJ1-5; D gene uncertain. V shed 0 bases and J shed 2 bases, with 6 bases lying between them. The length of the CDR3 is 14 residues. Germline-derived CDR1 and CDR2 are SGHDT and YYEEEE. The CDR3 sequence is CASSLGGGNQPQHF. In DNA form, the CDR3 reads TGTGCCAGCAGCTTGGGTGGAGGCAATCAGCCCCAGCATTTT. Together with reference TRBV5-6 and TRBJ1-5, the CDR3 gives the full variable domain: DAGVTQSPTHLIKTRGQQVTLRCSPKSGHDTVSWYQQALGQGPQFIFQYYEEEERQRGNFPDRFSGHQFPNYSSELNVNALLLGDSALYLCASSLGGGNQPQHFGDGTRLSIL.

The chain employs TRBV10-3 and TRBJ2-2; D remains unclear. The CDR3 covers 17 residues. The V end was cut by 6 bases, the J end by 6 bases, with 23 bases between. CDR1 is ENHRY and CDR2 is SYGVKD in the germline V gene. CDR3 in amino acids: CAIRDGATRSFSGELFF. The CDR3 nucleotides are TGTGCCATCAGAGACGGAGCCACAAGGAGTTTCTCCGGGGAGCTGTTTTTT.

This sequence joins TRBV6-5 and TRBJ1-5, with a tentative D call TRBD1 (5 bases). This CDR3 has 14 residues. CDR1 is MNHEY and CDR2 is SVGAGI in the germline V gene. Trimming left V 7 bases short and J 7 bases short, with 17 bases between. The CDR3 spells CASTGGGVGQPQHF. In DNA, the CDR3 is TGTGCCAGCACCGGGGGAGGGGTTGGACAGCCCCAGCATTTT.

CDR3: CASSPGTVFIYEQYF. Written as DNA, the CDR3 is TGTGCCAGCAGCCCGGGGACAGTTTTTATCTACGAGCAGTACTTC. The chain links TRBV6-5 to TRBJ2-7; 7 bases are shared with TRBD1. The CDR3 is made up of 15 amino acids. Trimming at V came to 6 bases and at J to 3 bases, leaving 11 bases not matched to a gene. Germline values: CDR1 MNHEY, CDR2 SVGAGI.